The present T cell receptor (beta chain) was sequenced within a study of blood T cell repertoires in COVID-19. Overall study context: The United States, Italy and Spain supplied acute and convalescent COVID-19 samples. PBMCs, B-cell-depleted T cells, or T cells provided the cDNA or gDNA that made up the material.

A Seattle source enrolled patients during active infection and followed them longitudinally. In the source study's methods: Researchers report that nucleated cell counts were estimated from reference gene primer amplification. The table came from immunoSEQ multiplex PCR; TCRdb's copy has only in-frame clones and leaves some out. V and J calls and clone size are as listed in that table; D and trimming were resolved from the DNA. The sample yields fewer than 300,000 clones, about 85% seen once. V was clipped by 5 bases and J by 2 bases; unmatched bases: 6. The germline CDR1 and CDR2 sequences are LGHNA and YSLEER. The CDR3 is 16 amino acids. This clone was recorded only once.

J is TRBJ1-5 and V is TRBV4-3; TRBD1 matches 10 bases. This clonotype was obtained from a human donor with COVID-19, enrolled during active disease. The donor label of this sample is uncertain. Sequenced input: peripheral blood. The CDR3 DNA reads TGCGCCAGCAGCTCACGACAGGGGGCCGGCAATCAGCCCCAGCATTTT. It codes for CASSSRQGAGNQPQHF.